A selection of T cell receptor beta chains follows, all from one sample in a study of T cells in tumors after PD-1 blockade. The method was immunoSEQ multiplex PCR; TCRdb's version includes in-frame clones alone and lacks a portion of them. This table holds around 50,000 clones, more than 60% found once. Sequenced here: PBMCs, sampled before anti-PD-1 therapy. These receptor sequences come from a human donor with advanced basal cell or squamous cell carcinoma (not recorded which). Each CDR3 is given with its conserved first and last residue. Each record gives: D gene, V gene, J gene, clone size, CDR3 DNA, CDR3 protein. D genes are given only for firm matches. Not all rows give a size; the values are once, few, many and, for expanded clones, a class.

d_gene: .; v_gene: TRBV19; j_gene: TRBJ2-1; abundance: .; CDR3nt: TGTGCCAGTAGTATCTCGGTTACGGGATCGAGCTCCTACAATGAGCAGTTCTTC; CDR3aa: CASSISVTGSSSYNEQFF
d_gene: .; v_gene: TRBV7-9; j_gene: TRBJ1-1; abundance: .; CDR3nt: TGTGCCAGCAGCTTAGCGCTTGGGGGGTCGATGGTGGTGAACACTGAAGCTTTCTTT; CDR3aa: CASSLALGGSMVVNTEAFF
d_gene: .; v_gene: TRBV19; j_gene: TRBJ2-3; abundance: .; CDR3nt: TGTGCCAGTAGTACTCCGATCCTGTCCCTGGGCTATACGCAGTATTTT; CDR3aa: CASSTPILSLGYTQYF
d_gene: TRBD1; v_gene: TRBV27; j_gene: TRBJ1-2; abundance: .; CDR3nt: TGTGCCAGCAGTCGTCGGGACAGTTTGTATGGCTACACCTTC; CDR3aa: CASSRRDSLYGYTF
d_gene: TRBD2; v_gene: TRBV5-1; j_gene: TRBJ2-1; abundance: once; CDR3nt: TGCGCCAGCAGCAATACCGGGACTAGCGTCAATGAGCAGTTCTTC; CDR3aa: CASSNTGTSVNEQFF
d_gene: TRBD1; v_gene: TRBV28; j_gene: TRBJ2-5; abundance: .; CDR3nt: TGTGCCAGCCGAATGACAGGGGGCCTTGCAGAGACCCAGTACTTC; CDR3aa: CASRMTGGLAETQYF
d_gene: .; v_gene: TRBV12-2; j_gene: TRBJ2-3; abundance: once; CDR3nt: TGTGCAAGTCGCTTTAGCGGCATGGCGGGAACTGGCACAGATACGCAGTATTTT; CDR3aa: CASRFSGMAGTGTDTQYF
d_gene: .; v_gene: TRBV28; j_gene: TRBJ2-2; abundance: .; CDR3nt: TGTGCCAGCAGCCTGTCGGGGAACACCGGGGAGCTGTTTTTT; CDR3aa: CASSLSGNTGELFF
d_gene: TRBD2; v_gene: TRBV19; j_gene: TRBJ2-2; abundance: .; CDR3nt: TGTGCCAGTAGTATTGGGCTAGCGGGAGATTCTTTGACCGGGGAGCTGTTTTTT; CDR3aa: CASSIGLAGDSLTGELFF
d_gene: .; v_gene: TRBV2; j_gene: TRBJ1-5; abundance: few; CDR3nt: TGTGCCAGCCAGGCAACGGGGTCCAACACCGCCCAGCATTTT; CDR3aa: CASQATGSNTAQHF
d_gene: .; v_gene: TRBV3-1/TRBV3-2; j_gene: TRBJ2-1; abundance: .; CDR3nt: TGTGCCAGCAGCCACCCCGGACCGGGTCCCTACAATGAGCAGTTCTTC; CDR3aa: CASSHPGPGPYNEQFF
d_gene: .; v_gene: TRBV5-1; j_gene: TRBJ1-1; abundance: .; CDR3nt: TGCGCCAGCAGCCCCCTGGGGCAGGCTGGGACTGAAGCTTTCTTT; CDR3aa: CASSPLGQAGTEAFF
d_gene: TRBD2; v_gene: TRBV9; j_gene: TRBJ2-2; abundance: .; CDR3nt: TGTGCCAGCACCTATCTCCCCTCGGGGGGTACGAACACCGGGGAGCTGTTTTTT; CDR3aa: CASTYLPSGGTNTGELFF
d_gene: TRBD2; v_gene: TRBV11-3; j_gene: TRBJ2-1; abundance: .; CDR3nt: TGTGCCAGCAGCTTAGAAGGACTAGCGGGGGCCTACAATGAGCAGTTCTTC; CDR3aa: CASSLEGLAGAYNEQFF
d_gene: TRBD2; v_gene: TRBV19; j_gene: TRBJ2-2; abundance: .; CDR3nt: TGTGCCAGTAGCGGGAGGTGGGACACCGGGGAGCTGTTTTTT; CDR3aa: CASSGRWDTGELFF
d_gene: .; v_gene: TRBV15; j_gene: TRBJ2-6; abundance: once; CDR3nt: TGTGCCACCAGCAGAGATCCTGGGGCCAACGTCCTGACTTTC; CDR3aa: CATSRDPGANVLTF
d_gene: TRBD1; v_gene: TRBV29-1; j_gene: TRBJ2-7; abundance: .; CDR3nt: TGCAGCGTTGAAGTCTACAGGGGGCGATCCTACGAGCAGTACTTC; CDR3aa: CSVEVYRGRSYEQYF
d_gene: .; v_gene: TRBV2; j_gene: TRBJ2-5; abundance: few; CDR3nt: TGTGCCAGCAGTGAAGGTTCCGGGAGCAAAGAGACCCAGTACTTC; CDR3aa: CASSEGSGSKETQYF
d_gene: .; v_gene: TRBV28; j_gene: TRBJ1-2; abundance: once; CDR3nt: TGTGCCAGCAACCCGGGGGCAGACTATGGCTACACCTTC; CDR3aa: CASNPGADYGYTF
d_gene: .; v_gene: TRBV6-5; j_gene: TRBJ2-1; abundance: .; CDR3nt: TGTGCCAGCAGTTTCGTCGGTGAGCAGTTCTTC; CDR3aa: CASSFVGEQFF
d_gene: .; v_gene: TRBV27; j_gene: TRBJ1-3; abundance: few; CDR3nt: TGTGCCAGCAGTTTCGGTTTTGGAAACACCATATATTTT; CDR3aa: CASSFGFGNTIYF
d_gene: .; v_gene: TRBV28; j_gene: TRBJ1-4; abundance: .; CDR3nt: TGTGCCAGCAGTCCAAGTCCGAATGAAAAACTGTTTTTT; CDR3aa: CASSPSPNEKLFF
d_gene: .; v_gene: TRBV4-1; j_gene: TRBJ1-3; abundance: .; CDR3nt: TGCGCCAGCAGCCAAGCGGAGGGCAGAGCTGGAAACACCATATATTTT; CDR3aa: CASSQAEGRAGNTIYF
d_gene: .; v_gene: TRBV28; j_gene: TRBJ1-3; abundance: .; CDR3nt: TGTGCCAGCAGTTCCCTCCGTGGAGGGCCCGGAAACACCATATATTTT; CDR3aa: CASSSLRGGPGNTIYF